Each of the 12 T cell receptor beta chains below was sequenced from the same sample in a study of shared clonotypes between healthy human individuals. CD45RO-negative cells were positively selected for CCR7, leaving out terminally differentiated effector memory CD45RA+ cells. Assay: immunoSEQ multiplex PCR; the TCRdb copy retains only in-frame clones and omits some. Of about 2.1 million clones listed, 85% to 95% are singletons. The specimen sequenced was naive CD8+ T cells from PBMCs. These TCRs come from a young man in good health. Some clones in this sample may be carry-over from other donors' samples.

J is TRBJ2-1 and V is TRBV13, with D perhaps TRBD1 (6 bases). Germline lookup yields CDR1 PRHDT and CDR2 FYEKMQ (reference sequence). V was pared by 2 bases and J by 6 bases, with 14 bases between. The CDR3 totals 15 residues. CDR3 residues: CASSLLQGPPNEQFF. CDR3 in DNA: TGTGCCAGCAGCTTACTACAGGGCCCGCCCAATGAGCAGTTCTTC.

CDR3 in amino acids: CAWSAPGQNTEAFF. DNA of the CDR3: TGTGCCTGGAGTGCCCCCGGACAGAACACTGAAGCTTTCTTT. The chain links TRBV30 to TRBJ1-1; D perhaps matches TRBD1 (5 bases). This CDR3 is 14 amino acids long. Germline-derived CDR1 and CDR2 are GTSNPN and SVGIG (reference sequence). V was shortened by 1 base and J by 1 base, with 10 bases between the two germline ends. The whole variable domain, remainder taken from reference TRBV30 and TRBJ1-1, is SQTIHQWPATLVQPVGSPLSLECTVEGTSNPNLYWYRQAAGRGLQLLFYSVGIGQISSEVPQNLSASRPQDRQFILSSKKLLLSDSGFYLCAWSAPGQNTEAFFGQGTRLTVV.

The chain carries TRBV10-3 and TRBJ1-4; TRBD1 might be the D (5 bases). The CDR3 has 16 amino acids. CDR1 and CDR2 (germline): ENHRY, SYGVKD. V lost 3 bases to trimming and J lost 3 bases, with 14 bases between them. The CDR3 sequence: CAISDPPEGSNEKLFF. The CDR3 DNA sequence: TGTGCCATCAGTGATCCTCCCGAGGGGTCTAATGAAAAACTGTTTTTT.

In regard to this clone: In the same sample, other DNA sequences code for this CDR3. The V call is TRBV27, the J call TRBJ2-7; D is undetermined. The CDR3 is made up of 12 amino acids. Germline CDR1 and CDR2: MNHEY and SMNVEV (reference sequence). The V end was cut by 3 bases, the J end by 7 bases, with 10 bases between. For the CDR3, the DNA is TGTGCCAGCAGTTTTTTGGGAAGAGAGCAGTACTTC. Protein: CASSFLGREQYF.

The chain links TRBV10-2 to TRBJ1-5; 8 nucleotides agree with TRBD1. With 3 bases clipped from V and 7 bases from J, the junction kept 8 bases outside the gene matches. The length of the CDR3 is 15 residues. Germline CDR1 and CDR2: WSHSY and SAAADI. CDR3 nucleotides: TGCGCCAGCAGTGATGTTTGGACAGGGAAACAGCCCCAGCATTTT. This sequence encodes CASSDVWTGKQPQHF.

Details on this clone: Other DNA sequences from this sample encode an identical CDR3 as well. The chain combines TRBV27 with TRBJ2-7, with D uncertain. CDR1 and CDR2 (germline): MNHEY, SMNVEV (reference sequence). V was clipped by 1 base and J by 6 bases, with 4 bases between them. This CDR3 has 11 residues. The CDR3 DNA reads as TGTGCCAGCAGTTTATTGGGCGAGCAGTACTTC. The encoded protein is CASSLLGEQYF.

V is TRBV4-2 and J is TRBJ2-7; D remains unclear. The CDR3 runs to 14 residues. V was trimmed by 2 bases and J by 0 bases, leaving 8 bases between them. The germline gives CDR1 LGHNA, CDR2 YNFKEQ. DNA of the CDR3: TGTGCCAGCAGCCAATCCACGTACTCCTACGAGCAGTACTTC. It is translated as CASSQSTYSYEQYF.

The V gene is TRBV28, the J gene TRBJ1-2; D gene uncertain. Trimming took 2 bases from V and 6 from J, leaving 13 bases between them. The CDR3 length is 14 residues. Per germline, CDR1 MDHEN and CDR2 SYDVKM. CDR3 bases: TGTGCCAGCAGTTTAGGTGAGGGTCCGGATGGCTACACCTTC. This translates into CASSLGEGPDGYTF.

The chain has TRBV30 and TRBJ2-1; 13 bases align to TRBD2. The V gene's germline CDR1 is GTSNPN and CDR2 SVGIG (reference sequence). This CDR3 contains 15 residues. Trimming took 0 bases from V and 11 from J; bases not matched to a gene: 7. CDR3 sequence (DNA): TGTGCCTGGAGTGTACGACTAGCGGGAGGTCCGCAGCAGTTCTTC. Protein product: CAWSVRLAGGPQQFF. Together with reference TRBV30 and TRBJ2-1, the CDR3 gives the full variable domain: SQTIHQWPATLVQPVGSPLSLECTVEGTSNPNLYWYRQAAGRGLQLLFYSVGIGQISSEVPQNLSASRPQDRQFILSSKKLLLSDSGFYLCAWSVRLAGGPQQFFGPGTRLTVL.

This clone was counted once. The chain joins TRBV4-2 to TRBJ1-1, with D perhaps TRBD1 (5 bases). Looked up from germline, CDR1 is LGHNA and CDR2 is YNFKEQ. V lost 4 bases, J lost 8 bases, and 8 bases lay in between. The CDR3 totals 11 residues. The CDR3 coding sequence is TGTGCCAGCAGCCGAGGACAAGAAGCTTTCTTT. Protein: CASSRGQEAFF.

A remark on this clone: The same CDR3 arises from other DNA sequences in this sample as well. The chain carries TRBV19 and TRBJ1-5; D possibly corresponds to TRBD1 (5 bases). Germline CDR1 and CDR2: LNHDA and SQIVND (reference sequence). Deletions cut 2 bases from V and 3 bases from J, with 8 bases between. There are 14 residues in the CDR3. The CDR3 region is CASSIRDANQPQHF. The CDR3 DNA follows: TGTGCCAGTAGTATACGGGACGCCAATCAGCCCCAGCATTTT. The whole variable domain, remainder taken from reference TRBV19 and TRBJ1-5, is DGGITQSPKYLFRKEGQNVTLSCEQNLNHDAMYWYRQDPGQGLRLIYYSQIVNDFQKGDIAEGYSVSREKKESFPLTVTSAQKNPTAFYLCASSIRDANQPQHFGDGTRLSIL.

The chain joins TRBV7-3 to TRBJ1-1; 7 nucleotides agree with TRBD1. The germline gives CDR1 SGHTA, CDR2 FQGTGA. V was clipped by 3 bases and J by 6 bases; unmatched bases: 4. The CDR3 runs 13 residues. The CDR3 bases are TGTGCCAGCAGCTTGCAGGGGGGCCCTGAAGCTTTCTTT. It specifies CASSLQGGPEAFF.